This T cell receptor (beta chain) emerged from a study of T cell repertoires in cytomegalovirus infection. CDR1 and CDR2 from the germline V gene are SGHAT and FQNNGV. Deletions cut 1 base from V and 4 bases from J, with 14 bases between. There are 16 residues in the CDR3. TCRdb used MiXCR to reprocess the reads, holding one entry per CDR3 protein. The profile shows under 95,000 distinct CDR3 sequences, around half of them singletons. Notes on this clonotype: Its antigen is undetermined.

The source was CD8+ T cells from cultured PBMCs, collected from culture after CMV antigen stimulation. The chain combines TRBV11-2 with TRBJ2-1; the D gene is possibly TRBD1 (6 bases). The source is a human donor in good health (CMV status not recorded). Some clones in this sample may be carry-over from other donors' samples. The CDR3 DNA reads as TGTGCCAGCAGCTTAGCTGCGGACAGCTTTTACAATGAGCAGTTCTTC. Its protein product is CASSLAADSFYNEQFF.